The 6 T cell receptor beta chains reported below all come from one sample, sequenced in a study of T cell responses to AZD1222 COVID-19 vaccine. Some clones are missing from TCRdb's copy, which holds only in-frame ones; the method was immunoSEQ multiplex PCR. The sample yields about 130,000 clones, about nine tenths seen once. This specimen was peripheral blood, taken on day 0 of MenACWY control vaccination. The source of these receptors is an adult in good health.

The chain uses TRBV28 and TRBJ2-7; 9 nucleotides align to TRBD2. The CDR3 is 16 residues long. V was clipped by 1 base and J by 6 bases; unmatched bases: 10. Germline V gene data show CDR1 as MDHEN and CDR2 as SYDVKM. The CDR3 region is CASSLFGGRALGEQYF. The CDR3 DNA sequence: TGTGCCAGCAGTTTATTCGGCGGGAGGGCCCTAGGCGAGCAGTACTTC. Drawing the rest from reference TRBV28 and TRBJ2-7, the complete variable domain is DVKVTQSSRYLVKRTGEKVFLECVQDMDHENMFWYRQDPGLGLRLIYFSYDVKMKEKGDIPEGYSVSREKKERFSLILESASTNQTSMYLCASSLFGGRALGEQYFGPGTRLTVT.

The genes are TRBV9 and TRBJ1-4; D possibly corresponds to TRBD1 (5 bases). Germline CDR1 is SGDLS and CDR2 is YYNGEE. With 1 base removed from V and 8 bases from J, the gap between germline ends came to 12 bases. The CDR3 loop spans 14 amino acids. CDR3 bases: TGTGCCAGCAGCGTACGGGGGGAGAGCGAAAAACTGTTTTTT. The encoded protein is CASSVRGESEKLFF.

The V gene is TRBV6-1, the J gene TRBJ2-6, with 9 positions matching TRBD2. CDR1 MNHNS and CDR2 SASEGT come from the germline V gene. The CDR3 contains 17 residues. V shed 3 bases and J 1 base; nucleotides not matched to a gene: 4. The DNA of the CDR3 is TGTGCCAGCAGTGACATAGCGGGAGCATCTGGGGCCAACGTCCTGACTTTC. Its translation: CASSDIAGASGANVLTF.

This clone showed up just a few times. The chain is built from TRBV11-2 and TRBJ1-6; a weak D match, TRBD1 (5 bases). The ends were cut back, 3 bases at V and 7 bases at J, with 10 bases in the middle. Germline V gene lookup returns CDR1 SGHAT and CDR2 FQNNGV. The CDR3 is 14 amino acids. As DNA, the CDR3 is TGTGCCAGCAGCTTTGGACGGGGGAATTCACCCCTCCACTTT. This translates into CASSFGRGNSPLHF.

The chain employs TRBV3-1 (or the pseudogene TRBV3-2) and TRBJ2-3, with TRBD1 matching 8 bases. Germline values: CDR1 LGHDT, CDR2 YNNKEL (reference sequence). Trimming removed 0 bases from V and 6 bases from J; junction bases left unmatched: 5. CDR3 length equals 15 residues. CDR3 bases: TGTGCCAGCAGCCAAGAGTCAGGGGGCAGGGATACGCAGTATTTT. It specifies CASSQESGGRDTQYF.

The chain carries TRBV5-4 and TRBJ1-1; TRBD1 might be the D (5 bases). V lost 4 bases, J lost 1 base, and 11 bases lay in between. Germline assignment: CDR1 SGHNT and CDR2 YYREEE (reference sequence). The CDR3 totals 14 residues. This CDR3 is CASSPGYGNTEAFF. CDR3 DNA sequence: TGTGCCAGCAGCCCAGGGTATGGGAACACTGAAGCTTTCTTT.